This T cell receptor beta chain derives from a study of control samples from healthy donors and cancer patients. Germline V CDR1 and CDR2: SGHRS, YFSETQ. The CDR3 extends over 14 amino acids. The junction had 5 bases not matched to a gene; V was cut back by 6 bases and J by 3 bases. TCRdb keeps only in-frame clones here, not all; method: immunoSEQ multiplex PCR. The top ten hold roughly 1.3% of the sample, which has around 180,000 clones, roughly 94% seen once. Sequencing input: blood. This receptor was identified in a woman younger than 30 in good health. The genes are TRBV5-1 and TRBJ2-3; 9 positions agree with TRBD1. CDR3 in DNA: TGCGCCAGCACCAACAGGGGGCTAACAGATACGCAGTATTTT. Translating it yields CASTNRGLTDTQYF.